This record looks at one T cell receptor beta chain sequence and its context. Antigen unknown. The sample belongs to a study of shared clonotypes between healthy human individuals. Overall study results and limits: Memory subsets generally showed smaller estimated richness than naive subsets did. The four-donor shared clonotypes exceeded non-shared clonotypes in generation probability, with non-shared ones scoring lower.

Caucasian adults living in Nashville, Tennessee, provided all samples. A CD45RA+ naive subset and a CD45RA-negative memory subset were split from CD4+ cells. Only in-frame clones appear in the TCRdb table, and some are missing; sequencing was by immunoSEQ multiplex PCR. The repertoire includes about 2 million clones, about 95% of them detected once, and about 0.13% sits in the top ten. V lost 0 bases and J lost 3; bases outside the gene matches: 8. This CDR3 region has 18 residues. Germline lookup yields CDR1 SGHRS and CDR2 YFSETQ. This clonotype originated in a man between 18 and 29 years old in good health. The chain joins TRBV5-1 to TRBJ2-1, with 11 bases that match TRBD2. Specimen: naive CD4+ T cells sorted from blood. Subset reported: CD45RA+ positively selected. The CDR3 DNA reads TGCGCCAGCAGCTTGGAACCGACGGGACTAGCGGTCTACAATGAGCAGTTCTTC. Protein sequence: CASSLEPTGLAVYNEQFF.